This is a list of T cell receptor beta chains from one sample in a study of blood T cell repertoires in COVID-19. Sequencing used immunoSEQ multiplex PCR; TCRdb keeps in-frame clones, though not all of them. The sample includes about 140,000 clones, about four fifths of them seen just once. The sample consisted of peripheral blood. These TCRs come from a woman aged 55-70 years with active or convalescent COVID-19. Both conserved end residues are part of each CDR3. The order of the fields is clone size, J gene, V gene, D gene, CDR3 DNA, CDR3 protein. The D gene is left open where the match is weak. Expanded clones get a size class; other rows say once, few or many, or leave the size out.

abundance: .
j_gene: TRBJ1-4
v_gene: TRBV28
d_gene: .
CDR3nt: TGTGCCAGCACCCCTCGGAGGGCGGTTCCTGAAAAACTGTTTTTT
CDR3aa: CASTPRRAVPEKLFF

abundance: few
j_gene: TRBJ1-3
v_gene: TRBV2
d_gene: .
CDR3nt: TGTGCCAGCAGCGAGCGTCGGGATCCCTCTGGAAACACCATATATTTT
CDR3aa: CASSERRDPSGNTIYF

abundance: .
j_gene: TRBJ1-2
v_gene: TRBV5-4
d_gene: TRBD1
CDR3nt: TGTGCCAGCAGCTTGCCCATACCGGACAGGGCTTATGGCTACACCTTC
CDR3aa: CASSLPIPDRAYGYTF

abundance: .
j_gene: TRBJ1-4
v_gene: TRBV2
d_gene: .
CDR3nt: TGTGCCAGCAACCAGGGACTGATAGGGGAAAAACTGTTTTTT
CDR3aa: CASNQGLIGEKLFF

abundance: once
j_gene: TRBJ2-3
v_gene: TRBV7-2
d_gene: TRBD2
CDR3nt: TGTGCCAGCAGCTTAGACGGAGCGGGGAGGAGTGTAGATACGCAGTATTTT
CDR3aa: CASSLDGAGRSVDTQYF

abundance: .
j_gene: TRBJ2-4
v_gene: TRBV28
d_gene: .
CDR3nt: TGTGCCAGCAGCTTGGGGCCGAACATTCAGTACTTC
CDR3aa: CASSLGPNIQYF

abundance: .
j_gene: TRBJ2-7
v_gene: TRBV9
d_gene: TRBD2
CDR3nt: TGTGCCAGCAGCATTGCGGGGGGATTAGGTGGCGAGCAGTACTTC
CDR3aa: CASSIAGGLGGEQYF

abundance: .
j_gene: TRBJ2-1
v_gene: TRBV7-2
d_gene: TRBD1
CDR3nt: TGTGCCAGCAGCTTAGCTCCAAGCTGGCCAGGGGGCAATGAGCAGTTCTTC
CDR3aa: CASSLAPSWPGGNEQFF

abundance: once
j_gene: TRBJ1-2
v_gene: TRBV6-1
d_gene: .
CDR3nt: TGTGCCAGCAGTGAAGTACGGGGATCTTATGGCTACACCTTC
CDR3aa: CASSEVRGSYGYTF

abundance: .
j_gene: TRBJ1-5
v_gene: TRBV10-3
d_gene: TRBD1
CDR3nt: TGTGCCATCAGTGACCCTCGACAGGGGGCTCATCAGCCCCAGCATTTT
CDR3aa: CAISDPRQGAHQPQHF

abundance: .
j_gene: TRBJ2-3
v_gene: TRBV5-1
d_gene: .
CDR3nt: TGCGCCAGCAGCTTCACTTCGACTAGTTCCGGGGATACGCAGTATTTT
CDR3aa: CASSFTSTSSGDTQYF

abundance: .
j_gene: TRBJ2-4
v_gene: TRBV7-9
d_gene: TRBD1
CDR3nt: TGTGCCAGTGACAGGGCTGGGGAAAACATTCAGTACTTC
CDR3aa: CASDRAGENIQYF

abundance: once
j_gene: TRBJ1-1
v_gene: TRBV5-1
d_gene: .
CDR3nt: TGCGCCAGCAGCATTGGACAGAACACTGAAGCTTTCTTT
CDR3aa: CASSIGQNTEAFF

abundance: .
j_gene: TRBJ1-2
v_gene: TRBV24-1
d_gene: .
CDR3nt: TGTGCCTCCTCCGGGGTGGGGGGGGGCGCATATCGTGGCTACACCTTC
CDR3aa: CASSGVGGGAYRGYTF

abundance: once
j_gene: TRBJ1-1
v_gene: TRBV6-4
d_gene: TRBD1
CDR3nt: TGTGCCAGCAGTGACTCGGGACAGGACATGAACACTGAAGCTTTCTTT
CDR3aa: CASSDSGQDMNTEAFF

abundance: .
j_gene: TRBJ2-6
v_gene: TRBV19
d_gene: .
CDR3nt: TGTGCCAGTAGGGGGAGGTCCATCTCTGGGGCCAACGTCCTGACTTTC
CDR3aa: CASRGRSISGANVLTF

abundance: .
j_gene: TRBJ2-3
v_gene: TRBV6-5
d_gene: TRBD2
CDR3nt: TGTGCCAGCAGTCCGGGACTAGCGGGGACAGATACGCAGTATTTT
CDR3aa: CASSPGLAGTDTQYF

abundance: .
j_gene: TRBJ1-3
v_gene: TRBV6-1
d_gene: .
CDR3nt: TGTGCCAGCAGTGAAAGAGGGCGGGGAAACACCATATATTTT
CDR3aa: CASSERGRGNTIYF

abundance: .
j_gene: TRBJ1-2
v_gene: TRBV9
d_gene: TRBD1
CDR3nt: TGTGCCAGCAGGTCCGGGACAGGGGGTGGCAGCGGCTACACCTTC
CDR3aa: CASRSGTGGGSGYTF

abundance: .
j_gene: TRBJ2-1
v_gene: TRBV5-1
d_gene: .
CDR3nt: TGCGCCAGCAGCTTGGTTTCGAGCTCCTACAATGAGCAGTTCTTC
CDR3aa: CASSLVSSSYNEQFF

abundance: .
j_gene: TRBJ1-1
v_gene: TRBV13
d_gene: .
CDR3nt: TGTGCCAGCAGCTTAGGGAGGAATACGAACACTGAAGCTTTCTTT
CDR3aa: CASSLGRNTNTEAFF

abundance: .
j_gene: TRBJ1-6
v_gene: TRBV7-2
d_gene: .
CDR3nt: TGTGCCAGCAGCTTAGGAGGGCCGGCATCTGGTTCACCCCTCCACTTT
CDR3aa: CASSLGGPASGSPLHF

abundance: .
j_gene: TRBJ1-5
v_gene: TRBV28
d_gene: .
CDR3nt: TGTGCCAGCAGTTTACCCGGGGAGGGGTGGGGACAGCCCCAGCATTTT
CDR3aa: CASSLPGEGWGQPQHF

abundance: .
j_gene: TRBJ2-1
v_gene: TRBV14
d_gene: TRBD1
CDR3nt: TGTGCCAGCAGTAGCAGGGGGCGAATCTTGGTCGAGCAGTTCTTC
CDR3aa: CASSSRGRILVEQFF

abundance: few
j_gene: TRBJ2-2
v_gene: TRBV7-9
d_gene: .
CDR3nt: TGTGCCAGCAGCTCCGAAGCTCGTACCGGGGAGCTGTTTTTT
CDR3aa: CASSSEARTGELFF

abundance: .
j_gene: TRBJ2-5
v_gene: TRBV5-1
d_gene: TRBD2
CDR3nt: TGCGCCAGCAGCTTGCGGCCTAGCGGGGGCGAGACCCAGTACTTC
CDR3aa: CASSLRPSGGETQYF

abundance: .
j_gene: TRBJ1-5
v_gene: TRBV18
d_gene: .
CDR3nt: TGTGCCAGCTCGTCTGGCGGGGGCGGTCAGCCCCAGCATTTT
CDR3aa: CASSSGGGGQPQHF

abundance: .
j_gene: TRBJ1-5
v_gene: TRBV6-2/TRBV6-3
d_gene: .
CDR3nt: TGTGCCAGCAGCTTTAGTTACAATCAGCCCCAGCATTTT
CDR3aa: CASSFSYNQPQHF

abundance: .
j_gene: TRBJ2-3
v_gene: TRBV6-2/TRBV6-3
d_gene: .
CDR3nt: TGTGCCAGCAGTACTCTCAGGGATGGGAGCACAGATACGCAGTATTTT
CDR3aa: CASSTLRDGSTDTQYF

abundance: .
j_gene: TRBJ1-1
v_gene: TRBV28
d_gene: .
CDR3nt: TGTGCCAGCAGTTTCCCGGGGAGGACTGAAGCTTTCTTT
CDR3aa: CASSFPGRTEAFF

abundance: .
j_gene: TRBJ2-7
v_gene: TRBV12-3/TRBV12-4
d_gene: .
CDR3nt: TGTGCCAGCAGTGTCAGCTCCTACGAGCAGTACTTC
CDR3aa: CASSVSSYEQYF

abundance: few
j_gene: TRBJ1-2
v_gene: TRBV6-4
d_gene: .
CDR3nt: TGTGCCAGCAGTGCGGGGTCGAACTATGGCTACACCTTC
CDR3aa: CASSAGSNYGYTF

abundance: .
j_gene: TRBJ2-3
v_gene: TRBV6-5
d_gene: TRBD2
CDR3nt: TGTGCCAGCAGTTACTCCCTAGCGGGGGGGATAGATACGCAGTATTTT
CDR3aa: CASSYSLAGGIDTQYF

abundance: .
j_gene: TRBJ2-3
v_gene: TRBV5-1
d_gene: .
CDR3nt: TGCGCCAGCAGCTGGGCCCCAGGCGCAGATACGCAGTATTTT
CDR3aa: CASSWAPGADTQYF

abundance: .
j_gene: TRBJ2-6
v_gene: TRBV19
d_gene: .
CDR3nt: TGTGCCAGTCTAAACCCGGGTGCTGGGGCCAACGTCCTGACTTTC
CDR3aa: CASLNPGAGANVLTF

abundance: .
j_gene: TRBJ2-3
v_gene: TRBV7-2
d_gene: TRBD2
CDR3nt: TGTGCCAGCAGCTCCAGACGACTAGCGGGGAGTTCAGATACGCAGTATTTT
CDR3aa: CASSSRRLAGSSDTQYF

abundance: .
j_gene: TRBJ1-1
v_gene: TRBV2
d_gene: .
CDR3nt: TGTGCCACCCCCAAAGAGGGGGACACTGAAGCTTTCTTT
CDR3aa: CATPKEGDTEAFF

abundance: .
j_gene: TRBJ1-5
v_gene: TRBV7-2
d_gene: TRBD1
CDR3nt: TGTGCCAGCAGCTCATACCCGTGGACAGGGCTTGGCAATCAGCCCCAGCATTTT
CDR3aa: CASSSYPWTGLGNQPQHF

abundance: .
j_gene: TRBJ1-4
v_gene: TRBV10-3
d_gene: TRBD1
CDR3nt: TGTGCCATCAGTGAGTCATGGCGACAGGGAGTTGCAACTAATGAAAAACTGTTTTTT
CDR3aa: CAISESWRQGVATNEKLFF

abundance: .
j_gene: TRBJ2-5
v_gene: TRBV6-2/TRBV6-3
d_gene: TRBD1
CDR3nt: TGTGCCAGCAGTTCCCCGGGACAGATCCTCCAAGAGACCCAGTACTTC
CDR3aa: CASSSPGQILQETQYF

abundance: .
j_gene: TRBJ2-2
v_gene: TRBV11-2
d_gene: TRBD1
CDR3nt: TGTGCCAGCAGCTTAGGACGACAGGGGGCATCGAGAGGGGAGCTGTTTTTT
CDR3aa: CASSLGRQGASRGELFF

abundance: few
j_gene: TRBJ1-2
v_gene: TRBV30
d_gene: .
CDR3nt: TGTGCCTGGAGGCCGGCAGGCTCTAACTATGGCTACACCTTC
CDR3aa: CAWRPAGSNYGYTF

abundance: once
j_gene: TRBJ2-5
v_gene: TRBV27
d_gene: .
CDR3nt: TGTGCCAGCAGCCCGACTACTACCTTAGAGACCCAGTACTTC
CDR3aa: CASSPTTTLETQYF

abundance: .
j_gene: TRBJ2-1
v_gene: TRBV11-2
d_gene: TRBD1
CDR3nt: TGTGCCAGCAGCACCCGGACAGGGGACAATGAGCAGTTCTTC
CDR3aa: CASSTRTGDNEQFF

abundance: few
j_gene: TRBJ1-2
v_gene: TRBV28
d_gene: .
CDR3nt: TGTGCCAGCAGTCCTCGACCAGGGGCAGGGGTCGGCTACACCTTC
CDR3aa: CASSPRPGAGVGYTF

abundance: .
j_gene: TRBJ2-7
v_gene: TRBV28
d_gene: TRBD1
CDR3nt: TGTGCCAGCAGCCAAGGGGGCCCTACCTACGAGCAGTACTTC
CDR3aa: CASSQGGPTYEQYF